One and the same sample provided the 6 T cell receptor beta chains below, sequenced in a study of cytomegalovirus exposure and HLA in healthy donors. The repertoire was sequenced with immunoSEQ multiplex PCR; TCRdb's copy has only in-frame clones and lacks some. The data hold about 84,000 clones, with under 95% observed a single time. Material: PBMCs. The receptors come from a man in his thirties or forties in good health and CMV-seronegative.

The chain uses TRBV28 and TRBJ2-7, with D maybe TRBD1 (5 bases). V gave up 1 base and J gave up 0 bases, with 19 bases separating them. The CDR3 contains 18 residues. Per the germline V gene, CDR1 is MDHEN and CDR2 is SYDVKM. This CDR3 is CASSLSIYRTPGSYEQYF. The CDR3 bases are TGTGCCAGCAGTTTATCCATATACAGGACCCCTGGCTCCTACGAGCAGTACTTC.

V usage is TRBV15 and J usage is TRBJ2-6; 7 nucleotides line up with TRBD1. Unmatched junction bases numbered 7, after V lost 5 bases and J lost 0 bases. The CDR3 covers 17 residues. Per the germline V gene, CDR1 is LNHNV and CDR2 is YYDKDF (reference sequence). This CDR3 is CATSWTGSSSGANVLTF. The CDR3 DNA reads as TGTGCCACCAGCTGGACAGGTAGTTCCTCTGGGGCCAACGTCCTGACTTTC.

The genes are TRBV19 and TRBJ1-5; 9 bases line up with TRBD1. The length of the CDR3 is 15 residues. V gave up 6 bases and J gave up 7 bases; unmatched junction bases: 10. Germline CDR1 is LNHDA and CDR2 is SQIVND (reference sequence). The CDR3 region has the DNA TGTGCCAGTAGCCCAACAGGGGGCTCGGGACAGCCCCAGCATTTT. It translates to CASSPTGGSGQPQHF.

This clone was seen only once. V and J are TRBV6-1 and TRBJ2-1; no definite D call. CDR3 size: 15 residues. In germline, CDR1 is MNHNS, CDR2 SASEGT. V was shortened by 2 bases and J by 0 bases, with 8 bases between the two germline ends. CDR3 amino acids: CASSEIVSSYNEQFF. The CDR3 coding sequence is TGTGCCAGCAGTGAAATCGTGAGCTCCTACAATGAGCAGTTCTTC.

This chain connects TRBV28 to TRBJ2-7; 10 bases are shared with TRBD2. V shed 6 bases and J 7 bases; nucleotides not matched to a gene: 9. Germline CDR1 is MDHEN and CDR2 is SYDVKM. This CDR3 has 14 amino acids. This chain's CDR3 is CASRPSGSSYEQYF. The CDR3 DNA reads as TGTGCCAGCAGGCCTAGCGGGAGTTCTTATGAGCAGTACTTC.

The V and J genes are TRBV5-1 and TRBJ2-1, with 9 bases lining up with TRBD2. Germline assignment: CDR1 SGHRS and CDR2 YFSETQ. The CDR3 is 17 amino acids. V shed 4 bases, J shed 0 bases, and the junction held 8 bases outside the gene matches. CDR3: CASSEAGGRSSYNEQFF. The CDR3 nucleotides read TGCGCCAGCAGCGAAGCGGGAGGACGGAGCTCCTACAATGAGCAGTTCTTC.